What follows are 18 T cell receptor beta chains derived from one specimen sequenced in a study of blood T cell repertoires in COVID-19. Measured with immunoSEQ multiplex PCR; TCRdb has only the in-frame clones, and not every one. The sample holds 63,000 or so clones, approximately 80% seen once. The sample consisted of peripheral blood. The receptors derive from a man older than 75 with active COVID-19.

The DNA of the CDR3 is TGTGCCAGCAGTTCCAGGGGTGCGGATACGCAGTATTTT. Its translation: CASSSRGADTQYF. V and J are TRBV7-2 and TRBJ2-3, with D perhaps TRBD1 (6 bases). The V gene's germline CDR1 is SGHTA and CDR2 FQGNSA. The CDR3 length is 13 residues. V lost 6 bases and J lost 6, with 13 bases in between.

This chain uses TRBV2 with TRBJ1-6; D might be TRBD1 (6 bases). Trimming pared 2 bases from V and 7 bases from J, leaving 15 bases between. Germline V gene lookup returns CDR1 SNHLY and CDR2 FYNNEI. CDR3 length: 16 residues. Here the CDR3 reads CASSEREGGPNSPLHF. CDR3 nucleotide sequence: TGTGCCAGCAGTGAACGGGAGGGGGGCCCCAATTCACCCCTCCACTTT.

The chain links TRBV12-3 or TRBV12-4 to TRBJ2-5, with TRBD1 matching 7 bases. V gave up 6 bases and J gave up 3 bases; unmatched junction bases: 4. The CDR3 runs to 13 residues. As DNA, the CDR3 is TGTGCCAGCAGGGGGGACAGCGAAGAGACCCAGTACTTC. The encoded protein is CASRGDSEETQYF.

This chain joins TRBV6-6 and TRBJ2-3; D uncertain. Germline-derived CDR1 and CDR2 are MNHNY and SVGAGI (reference sequence). V lost 6 bases and J 1 base, leaving 14 bases between the germline ends. The CDR3 runs 15 residues. CDR3 nucleotides: TGTGCCAGCAGCCCCCCTATCGGAGGCACAGATACGCAGTATTTT. Its translation is CASSPPIGGTDTQYF.

J is TRBJ2-1 and V is TRBV9; no definite D call. The CDR3 consists of 11 residues. Trimming took off 4 bases at V and 7 bases at J, with 6 bases between the two ends. Germline-derived CDR1 and CDR2 are SGDLS and YYNGEE. The CDR3 loop reads CASSIGNEQFF. The CDR3, as DNA: TGTGCCAGCAGCATCGGGAATGAGCAGTTCTTC. Complete variable domain (other parts from reference TRBV9 and TRBJ2-1): DSGVTQTPKHLITATGQRVTLRCSPRSGDLSVYWYQQSLDQGLQFLIQYYNGEERAKGNILERFSAQQFPDLHSELNLSSLELGDSALYFCASSIGNEQFFGPGTRLTVL.

The CDR3 is CASRAGGATDTQYF. Here the CDR3 DNA reads TGTGCCAGCAGGGCGGGAGGCGCCACAGATACGCAGTATTTT. This chain uses TRBV27 with TRBJ2-3; 8 bases agree with TRBD2. Looked up from germline, CDR1 is MNHEY and CDR2 is SMNVEV (reference sequence). With V trimmed by 6 bases and J by 2 bases, 4 bases remained unmatched. The CDR3 is 14 amino acids.

This rearrangement joins TRBV5-1 to TRBJ2-5; D is possibly TRBD1 (5 bases). Germline CDR1 and CDR2: SGHRS and YFSETQ. The CDR3 loop spans 14 amino acids. The V and J ends lost 3 bases and 2 bases respectively, with 11 bases between them. The chain's CDR3 is CASSSGPQQETQYF. The CDR3 DNA sequence: TGCGCCAGCAGCTCAGGGCCTCAACAAGAGACCCAGTACTTC.

V is TRBV19 and J is TRBJ2-2, with 7 bases fitting TRBD2. V lost 7 bases and J lost 5; bases outside the gene matches: 10. Per germline, CDR1 LNHDA and CDR2 SQIVND (reference sequence). The CDR3 sequence is 15 residues long. This chain's CDR3 is CASTRRTGGTGELFF. Here the CDR3 DNA reads TGTGCCAGTACCCGGCGGACGGGAGGAACCGGGGAGCTGTTTTTT.

V and J are TRBV7-2 and TRBJ1-5; D ambiguous. Trimming pared 5 bases from V and 3 bases from J, leaving 17 bases between. CDR3 length equals 16 residues. The V gene's germline CDR1 is SGHTA and CDR2 FQGNSA. The CDR3 protein is CASSLDVGGINQPQHF. The CDR3 DNA follows: TGTGCCAGCAGCCTAGATGTCGGAGGGATCAATCAGCCCCAGCATTTT.

This CDR3 is CASSLWRNEQFF. The CDR3 DNA reads as TGTGCCAGCAGCTTATGGAGGAATGAGCAGTTCTTC. This chain links TRBV11-2 with TRBJ2-1; possibly TRBD2 for D (5 bases). Trimming pared 2 bases from V and 7 bases from J, leaving 6 bases between. This CDR3 comprises 12 residues. Germline V gene sequence: CDR1 SGHAT, CDR2 FQNNGV.

With respect to this clone: Different DNA sequences within this sample yield the same CDR3. The rearrangement joins TRBV9 to TRBJ2-7, with D possibly being TRBD1 (5 bases). CDR1 and CDR2 (germline): SGDLS, YYNGEE. The CDR3 has 15 amino acids. V was clipped by 0 bases and J by 2 bases, with 12 bases between them. CDR3 protein: CASSVAAGQAYEQYF. The CDR3 DNA reads as TGTGCCAGCAGCGTAGCTGCAGGGCAGGCCTACGAGCAGTACTTC.

In its sample, this clone is medium-sized (0.01 to 0.1%). This chain links TRBV9 with TRBJ2-3, with 16 nucleotides matching TRBD2. Trimming at V came to 6 bases and at J to 6 bases, leaving 7 bases not matched to a gene. Looked up from germline, CDR1 is SGDLS and CDR2 is YYNGEE. This CDR3 spans 16 amino acids. The CDR3 loop reads CASTGTSGGAADTQYF. The DNA of the CDR3 is TGTGCCAGCACCGGGACTAGCGGGGGGGCAGCGGATACGCAGTATTTT.

This chain links TRBV13 with TRBJ1-3; a weak D match, TRBD1 (6 bases). Trimming stripped 4 bases from V and 6 bases from J, with 19 bases between. Germline CDR1 and CDR2: PRHDT and FYEKMQ (reference sequence). This CDR3 spans 16 amino acids. The CDR3 loop reads CASSYRQARGENTIYF. CDR3 DNA: TGTGCCAGCAGCTATCGACAGGCCCGGGGGGAAAACACCATATATTTT.

This clone was recorded only once. V is TRBV3-1 (or the pseudogene TRBV3-2) and J is TRBJ1-6; tentative D call: TRBD1 (6 bases). V lost 5 bases and J 10 bases, leaving 15 bases between the germline ends. Germline V gives CDR1 LGHDT, CDR2 YNNKEL (reference sequence). This CDR3 is 14 amino acids long. CDR3 protein: CASSFTGSNSPLHF. The CDR3 DNA follows: TGTGCCAGCAGCTTTACAGGGAGTAACTCACCCCTCCACTTT.

V is TRBV4-1 and J is TRBJ2-1, with 7 bases identical to TRBD1. Losses at the gene ends were 0 bases for V and 5 bases for J; bases not matched to a gene: 4. The CDR3 sequence is 15 residues long. CDR1 is MGHRA and CDR2 is YSYEKL in the germline V gene. This chain's CDR3 is CASSQERGQNNEQFF. The CDR3 bases are TGCGCCAGCAGCCAAGAAAGGGGACAGAACAATGAGCAGTTCTTC.

This chain joins TRBV7-6 and TRBJ2-1; tentative D call: TRBD1 (5 bases). Germline V gives CDR1 SGHVS, CDR2 FNYEAQ. Deletions cut 0 bases from V and 4 bases from J, with 13 bases between. This CDR3 has 16 amino acids. CDR3 sequence: CASSLAGPTGYNEQFF. The CDR3 DNA sequence: TGTGCCAGCAGCTTAGCTGGCCCAACAGGTTACAATGAGCAGTTCTTC.

Only a few counts were recorded for this clone. The chain recombines TRBV15 with TRBJ2-3; 10 bases agree with TRBD1. V gave up 1 base and J gave up 2 bases; unmatched junction bases: 18. CDR1 and CDR2 from the germline V gene are LNHNV and YYDKDF (reference sequence). The CDR3 runs 21 residues. The CDR3 DNA reads TGTGCCACCAGCAGAGGAACTCCCAGGACAGGGGGACTAGTTCCCACAGATACGCAGTATTTT. It is translated as CATSRGTPRTGGLVPTDTQYF.

V is TRBV11-2 and J is TRBJ2-7; 7 bases match TRBD1. Looked up from germline, CDR1 is SGHAT and CDR2 is FQNNGV. This CDR3 has 15 residues. V lost 0 bases, J lost 3 bases, and 5 bases stayed unmatched. CDR3 sequence: CASSLDPRQGYEQYF. Here the CDR3 DNA reads TGTGCCAGCAGCTTAGACCCCCGACAGGGCTACGAGCAGTACTTC. Looking up the rest from reference TRBV11-2 and TRBJ2-7 gives the full variable domain: EAGVAQSPRYKIIEKRQSVAFWCNPISGHATLYWYQQILGQGPKLLIQFQNNGVVDDSQLPKDRFSAERLKGVDSTLKIQPAKLEDSAVYLCASSLDPRQGYEQYFGPGTRLTVT.